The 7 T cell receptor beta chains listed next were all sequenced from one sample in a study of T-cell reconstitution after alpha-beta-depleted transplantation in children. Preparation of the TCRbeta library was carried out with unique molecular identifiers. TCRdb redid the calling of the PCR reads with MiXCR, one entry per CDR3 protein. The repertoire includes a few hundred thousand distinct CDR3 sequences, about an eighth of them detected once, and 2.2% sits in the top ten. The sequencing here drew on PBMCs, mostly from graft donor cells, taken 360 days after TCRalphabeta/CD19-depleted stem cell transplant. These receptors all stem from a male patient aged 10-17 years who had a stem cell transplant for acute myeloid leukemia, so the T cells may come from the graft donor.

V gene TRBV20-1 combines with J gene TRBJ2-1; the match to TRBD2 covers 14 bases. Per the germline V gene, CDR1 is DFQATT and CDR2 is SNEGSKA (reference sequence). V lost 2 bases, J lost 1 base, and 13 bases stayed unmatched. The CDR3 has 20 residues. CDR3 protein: CSARFRGGTSGRKSYNEQFF. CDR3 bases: TGCAGTGCTAGATTTCGAGGTGGGACTAGCGGGAGAAAGTCCTACAATGAGCAGTTCTTC.

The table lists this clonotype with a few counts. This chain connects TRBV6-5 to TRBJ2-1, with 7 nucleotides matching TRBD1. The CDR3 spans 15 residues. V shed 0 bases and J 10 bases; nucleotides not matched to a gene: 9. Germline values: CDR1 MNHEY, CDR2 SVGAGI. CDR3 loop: CASSYSRAGGIEQFF. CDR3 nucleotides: TGTGCCAGCAGTTACTCGAGGGCAGGGGGAATCGAGCAGTTCTTC.

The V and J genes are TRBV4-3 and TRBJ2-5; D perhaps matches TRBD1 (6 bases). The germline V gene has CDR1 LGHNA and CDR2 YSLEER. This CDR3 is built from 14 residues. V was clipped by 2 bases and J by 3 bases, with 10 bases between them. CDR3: CASSQLGGEETQYF. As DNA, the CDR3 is TGCGCCAGCAGCCAATTAGGGGGAGAAGAGACCCAGTACTTC.

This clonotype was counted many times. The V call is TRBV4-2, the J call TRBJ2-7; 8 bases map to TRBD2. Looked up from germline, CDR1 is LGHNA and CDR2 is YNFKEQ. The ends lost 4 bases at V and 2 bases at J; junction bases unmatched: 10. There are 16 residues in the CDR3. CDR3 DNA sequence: TGTGCCAGCAGCCCTCGGATCGGGGGGGAACCCTACGAGCAGTACTTC. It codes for CASSPRIGGEPYEQYF.

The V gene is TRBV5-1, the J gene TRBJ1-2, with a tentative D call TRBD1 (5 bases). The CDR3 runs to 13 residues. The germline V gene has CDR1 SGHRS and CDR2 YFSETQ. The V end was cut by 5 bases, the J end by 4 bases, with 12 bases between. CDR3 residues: CASSFDRVYGYTF. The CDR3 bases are TGCGCCAGCAGTTTTGACAGAGTCTATGGCTACACCTTC.

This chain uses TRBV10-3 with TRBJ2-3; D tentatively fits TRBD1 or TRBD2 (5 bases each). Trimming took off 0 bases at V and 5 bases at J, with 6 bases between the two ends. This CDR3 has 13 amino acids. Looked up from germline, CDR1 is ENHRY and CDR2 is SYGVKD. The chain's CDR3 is CAISESGEDTQYF. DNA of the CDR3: TGTGCCATCAGTGAGTCGGGGGAAGATACGCAGTATTTT.

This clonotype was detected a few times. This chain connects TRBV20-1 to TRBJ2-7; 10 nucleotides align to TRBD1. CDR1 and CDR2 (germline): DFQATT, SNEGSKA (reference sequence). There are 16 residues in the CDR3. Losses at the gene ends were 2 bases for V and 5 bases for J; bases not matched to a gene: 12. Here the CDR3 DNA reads TGCAGTGCTAGACCTGGGCGGGACAGGGGAACAAACGAGCAGTACTTC. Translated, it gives CSARPGRDRGTNEQYF.